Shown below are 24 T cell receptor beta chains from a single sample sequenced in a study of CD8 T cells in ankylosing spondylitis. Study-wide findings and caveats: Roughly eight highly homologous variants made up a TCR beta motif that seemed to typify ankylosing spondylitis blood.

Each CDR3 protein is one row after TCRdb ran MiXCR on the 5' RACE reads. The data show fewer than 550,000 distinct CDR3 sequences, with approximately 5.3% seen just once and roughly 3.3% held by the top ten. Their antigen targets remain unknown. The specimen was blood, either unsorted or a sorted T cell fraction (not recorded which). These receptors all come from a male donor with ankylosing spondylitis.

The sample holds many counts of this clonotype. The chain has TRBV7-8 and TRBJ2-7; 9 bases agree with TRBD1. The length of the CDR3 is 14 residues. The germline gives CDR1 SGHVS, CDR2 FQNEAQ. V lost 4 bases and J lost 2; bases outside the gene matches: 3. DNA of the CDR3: TGTGCCAGCAGCTGGGACAGGGTGGCCTACGAGCAGTACTTC. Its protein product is CASSWDRVAYEQYF.

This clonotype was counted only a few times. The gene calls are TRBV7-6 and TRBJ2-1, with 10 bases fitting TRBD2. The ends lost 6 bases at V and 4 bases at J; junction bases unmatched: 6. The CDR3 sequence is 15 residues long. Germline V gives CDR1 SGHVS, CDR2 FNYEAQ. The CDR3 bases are TGTGCCAGCAGTCTCAATAGCGGGGGGTACAATGAGCAGTTCTTC. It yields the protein CASSLNSGGYNEQFF.

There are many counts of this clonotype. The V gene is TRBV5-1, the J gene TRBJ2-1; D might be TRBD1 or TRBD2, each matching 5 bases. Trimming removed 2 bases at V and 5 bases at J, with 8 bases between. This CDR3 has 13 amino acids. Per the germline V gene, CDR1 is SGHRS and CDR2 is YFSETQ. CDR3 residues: CASSFRGNNEQFF. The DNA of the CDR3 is TGCGCCAGCAGCTTCCGGGGCAACAATGAGCAGTTCTTC.

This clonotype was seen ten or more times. CDR3 in DNA: TGTGCCACCAAGTTGAGGGGTGGGCACATGAACACTGAAGCTTTCTTT. Translation gives CATKLRGGHMNTEAFF. This chain connects TRBV12-3 or TRBV12-4 to TRBJ1-1, with D tentatively TRBD1 (5 bases). The CDR3 has 16 amino acids. V dropped 10 bases and J dropped 0 bases, with 21 bases sitting between them.

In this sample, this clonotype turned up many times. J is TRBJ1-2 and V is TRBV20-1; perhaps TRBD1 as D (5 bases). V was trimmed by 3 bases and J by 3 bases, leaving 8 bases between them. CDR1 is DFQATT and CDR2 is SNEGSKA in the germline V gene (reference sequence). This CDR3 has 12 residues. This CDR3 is CSASPGDYGYTF. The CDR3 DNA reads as TGCAGTGCTAGTCCGGGGGACTATGGCTACACCTTC.

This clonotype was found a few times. CDR3 loop: CASSGTHNEQFF. The CDR3 DNA reads TGTGCCAGTAGTGGTACCCACAATGAGCAGTTCTTC. This chain joins TRBV19 and TRBJ2-1; no clear D gene. The germline V and J ends were trimmed by 5 bases and 5 bases, with 7 bases remaining between them. The CDR3 covers 12 residues. Germline CDR1 LNHDA, CDR2 SQIVND (reference sequence).

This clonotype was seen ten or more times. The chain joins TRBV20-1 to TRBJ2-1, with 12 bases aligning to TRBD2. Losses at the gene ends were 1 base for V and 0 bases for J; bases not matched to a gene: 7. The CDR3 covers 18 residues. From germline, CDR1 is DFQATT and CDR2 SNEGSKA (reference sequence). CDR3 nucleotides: TGCAGTGCTAGAGCGCTAGCGGGGGGGCAGAGCTCCTACAATGAGCAGTTCTTC. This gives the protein CSARALAGGQSSYNEQFF.

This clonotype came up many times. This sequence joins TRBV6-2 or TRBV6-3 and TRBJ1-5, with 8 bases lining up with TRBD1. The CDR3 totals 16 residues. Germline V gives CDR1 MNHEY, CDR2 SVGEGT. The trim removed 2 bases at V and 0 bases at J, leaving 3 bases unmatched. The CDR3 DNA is TGTGCCAGCAGTTACGACAGGGGATATAGCAATCAGCCCCAGCATTTT. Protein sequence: CASSYDRGYSNQPQHF.

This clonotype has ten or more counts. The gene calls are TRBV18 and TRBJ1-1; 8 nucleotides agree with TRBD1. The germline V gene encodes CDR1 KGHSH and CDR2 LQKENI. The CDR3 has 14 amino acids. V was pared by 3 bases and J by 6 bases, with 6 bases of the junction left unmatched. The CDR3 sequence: CASSPGQGFAEAFF. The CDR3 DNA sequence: TGTGCCAGCTCACCTGGACAGGGTTTCGCTGAAGCTTTCTTT. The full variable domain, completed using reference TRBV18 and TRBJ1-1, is NAGVMQNPRHLVRRRGQEARLRCSPMKGHSHVYWYRQLPEEGLKFMVYLQKENIIDESGMPKERFSAEFPKEGPSILRIQQVVRGDSAAYFCASSPGQGFAEAFFGQGTRLTVV.

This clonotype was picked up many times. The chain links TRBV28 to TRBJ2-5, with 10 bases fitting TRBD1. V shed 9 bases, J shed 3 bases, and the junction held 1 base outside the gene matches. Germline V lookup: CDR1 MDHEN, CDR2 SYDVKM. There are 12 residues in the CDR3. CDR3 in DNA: TGTGCCAGGGGGACAGGGGAAGAGACCCAGTACTTC. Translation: CARGTGEETQYF.

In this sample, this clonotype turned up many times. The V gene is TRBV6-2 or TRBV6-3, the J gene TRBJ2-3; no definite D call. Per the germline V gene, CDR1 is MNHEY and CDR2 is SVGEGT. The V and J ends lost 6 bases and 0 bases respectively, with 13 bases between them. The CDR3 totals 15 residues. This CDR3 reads CASSPIGTSTDTQYF. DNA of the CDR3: TGTGCCAGCAGCCCTATCGGAACCAGCACAGATACGCAGTATTTT.

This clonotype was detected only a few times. The CDR3 nucleotides are TGTGCCGCTGCTGCGTACAATGAGCAGTTCTTC. It encodes CAAAAYNEQFF. The chain couples TRBV27 to TRBJ2-1; unclear D gene. Germline V gene sequence: CDR1 MNHEY, CDR2 SMNVEV (reference sequence). V lost 11 bases, J lost 4 bases, and 9 bases lay in between. The CDR3 is 11 residues long.

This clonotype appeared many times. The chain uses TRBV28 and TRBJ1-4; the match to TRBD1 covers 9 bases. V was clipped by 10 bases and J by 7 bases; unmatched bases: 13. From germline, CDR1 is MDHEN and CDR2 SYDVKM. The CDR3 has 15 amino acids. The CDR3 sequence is CATPFRTGEGEKLFF. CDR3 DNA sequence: TGTGCCACCCCGTTTAGGACAGGGGAAGGTGAAAAACTGTTTTTT. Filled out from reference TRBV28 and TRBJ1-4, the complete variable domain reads DVKVTQSSRYLVKRTGEKVFLECVQDMDHENMFWYRQDPGLGLRLIYFSYDVKMKEKGDIPEGYSVSREKKERFSLILESASTNQTSMYLCATPFRTGEGEKLFFGSGTQLSVL.

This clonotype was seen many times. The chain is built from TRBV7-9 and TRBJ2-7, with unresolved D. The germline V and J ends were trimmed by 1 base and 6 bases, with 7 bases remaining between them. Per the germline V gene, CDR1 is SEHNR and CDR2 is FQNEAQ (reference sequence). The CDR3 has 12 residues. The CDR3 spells CASSLETSEQYF. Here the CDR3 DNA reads TGTGCCAGCAGCTTAGAAACCTCCGAGCAGTACTTC.

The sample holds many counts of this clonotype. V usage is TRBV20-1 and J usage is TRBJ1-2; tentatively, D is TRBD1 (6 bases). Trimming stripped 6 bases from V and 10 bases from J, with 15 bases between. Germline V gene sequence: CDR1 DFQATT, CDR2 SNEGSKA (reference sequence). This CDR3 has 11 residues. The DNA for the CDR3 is TGCAGTGCAACAACAGGGTTCGACTACACCTTC. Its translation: CSATTGFDYTF.

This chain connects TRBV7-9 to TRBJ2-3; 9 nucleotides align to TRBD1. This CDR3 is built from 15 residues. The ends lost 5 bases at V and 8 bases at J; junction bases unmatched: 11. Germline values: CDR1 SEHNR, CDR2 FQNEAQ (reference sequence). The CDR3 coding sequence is TGTGCCAGCAGCCTACAGGGGGCCCACAGAGGTACGCAGTATTTT. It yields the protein CASSLQGAHRGTQYF.

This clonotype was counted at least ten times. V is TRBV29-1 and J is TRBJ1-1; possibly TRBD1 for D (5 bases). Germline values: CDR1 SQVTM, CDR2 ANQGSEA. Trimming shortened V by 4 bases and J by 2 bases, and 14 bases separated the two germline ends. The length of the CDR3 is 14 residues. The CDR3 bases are TGCAGCGTTGTTCTGCGGACACTCAACACTGAAGCTTTCTTT. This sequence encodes CSVVLRTLNTEAFF.

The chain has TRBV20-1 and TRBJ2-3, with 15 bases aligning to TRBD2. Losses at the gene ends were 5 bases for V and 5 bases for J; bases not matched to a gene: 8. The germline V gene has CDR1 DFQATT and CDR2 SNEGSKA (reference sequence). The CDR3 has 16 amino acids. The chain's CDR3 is CSAPGGGLAGGDTQYF. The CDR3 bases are TGCAGTGCTCCGGGAGGGGGACTAGCGGGAGGAGATACGCAGTATTTT.

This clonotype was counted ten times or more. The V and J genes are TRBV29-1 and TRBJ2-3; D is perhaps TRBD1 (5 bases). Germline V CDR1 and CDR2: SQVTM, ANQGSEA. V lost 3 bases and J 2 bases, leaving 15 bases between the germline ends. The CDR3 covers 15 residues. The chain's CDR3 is CSVESNQGFTDTQYF. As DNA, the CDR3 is TGCAGCGTTGAGTCCAACCAGGGCTTCACAGATACGCAGTATTTT.

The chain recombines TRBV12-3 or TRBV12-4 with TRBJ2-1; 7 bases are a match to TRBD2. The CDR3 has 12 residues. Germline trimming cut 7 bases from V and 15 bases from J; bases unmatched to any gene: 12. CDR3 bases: TGTGCCAGCACCCCCTGGGGGGGGGGAGGGTTCTTC. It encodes CASTPWGGGGFF.

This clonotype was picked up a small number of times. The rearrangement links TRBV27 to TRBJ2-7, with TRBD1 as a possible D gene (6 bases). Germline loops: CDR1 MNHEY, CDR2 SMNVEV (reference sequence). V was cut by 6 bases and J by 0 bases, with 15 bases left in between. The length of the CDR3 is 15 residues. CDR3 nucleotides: TGTGCCAGCAGCGAAAGGGGGTTAGACTCCTACGAGCAGTACTTC. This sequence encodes CASSERGLDSYEQYF.

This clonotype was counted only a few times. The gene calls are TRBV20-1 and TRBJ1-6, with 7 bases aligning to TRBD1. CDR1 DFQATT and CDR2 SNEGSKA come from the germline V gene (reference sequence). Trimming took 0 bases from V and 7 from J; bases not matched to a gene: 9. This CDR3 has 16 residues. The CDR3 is CSARETGPYGNSPLHF. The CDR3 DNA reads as TGCAGTGCTAGAGAGACAGGGCCTTATGGGAATTCACCCCTCCACTTT.

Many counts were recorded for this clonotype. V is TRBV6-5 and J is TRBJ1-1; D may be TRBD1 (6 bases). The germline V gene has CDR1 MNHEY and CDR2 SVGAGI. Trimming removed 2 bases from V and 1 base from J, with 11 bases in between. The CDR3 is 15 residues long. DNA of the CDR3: TGTGCCAGCAGTTACAGGGGGACACCGAACACTGAAGCTTTCTTT. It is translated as CASSYRGTPNTEAFF.

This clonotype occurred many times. As DNA, the CDR3 is TGCAGTGCTGTAACCCCAGGACCTAACTATGGCTACACCTTC. Its protein product is CSAVTPGPNYGYTF. J is TRBJ1-2 and V is TRBV20-1; D is unclear. The CDR3 sequence is 14 residues long. The germline gives CDR1 DFQATT, CDR2 SNEGSKA (reference sequence). V lost 5 bases to trimming and J lost 0 bases, with 13 bases between them.